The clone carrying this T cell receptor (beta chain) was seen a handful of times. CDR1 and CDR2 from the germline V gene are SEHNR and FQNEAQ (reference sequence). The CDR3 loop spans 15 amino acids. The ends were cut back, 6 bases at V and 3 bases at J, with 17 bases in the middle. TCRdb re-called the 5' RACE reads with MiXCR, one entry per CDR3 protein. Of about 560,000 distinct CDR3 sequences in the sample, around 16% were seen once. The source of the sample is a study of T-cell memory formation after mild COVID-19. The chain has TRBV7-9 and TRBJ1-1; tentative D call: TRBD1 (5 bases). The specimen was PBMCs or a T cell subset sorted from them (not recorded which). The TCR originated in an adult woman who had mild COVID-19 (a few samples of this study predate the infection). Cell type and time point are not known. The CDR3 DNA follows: TGTGCCAGCAGTCGTTATGGGGCTGGGGACACTGAAGCTTTCTTT. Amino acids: CASSRYGAGDTEAFF.